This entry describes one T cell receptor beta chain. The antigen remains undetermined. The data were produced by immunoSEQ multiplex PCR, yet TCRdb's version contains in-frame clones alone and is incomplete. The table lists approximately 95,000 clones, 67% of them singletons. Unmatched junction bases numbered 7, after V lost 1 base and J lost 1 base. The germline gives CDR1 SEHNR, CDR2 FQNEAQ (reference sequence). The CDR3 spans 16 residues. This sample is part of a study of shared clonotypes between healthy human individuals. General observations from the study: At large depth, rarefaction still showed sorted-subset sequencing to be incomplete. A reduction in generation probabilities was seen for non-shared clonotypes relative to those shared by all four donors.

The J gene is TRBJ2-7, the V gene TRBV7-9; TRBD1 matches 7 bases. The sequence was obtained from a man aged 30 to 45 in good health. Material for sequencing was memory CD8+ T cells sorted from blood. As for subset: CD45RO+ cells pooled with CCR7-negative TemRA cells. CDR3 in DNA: TGTGCCAGCAGCTTAGAGTCGTCCAGGGGGTCCTACGAGCAGTACTTC. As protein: CASSLESSRGSYEQYF.